This T cell receptor beta chain came from a study of cytomegalovirus exposure and HLA in healthy donors. Overall study context: The 90 to 150 validation repertoires used the same platform as the 650 to 850 first-cohort repertoires, a later analysis reported.

The data were produced by immunoSEQ multiplex PCR, yet TCRdb's version contains in-frame clones alone and is incomplete. The table includes about 130,000 clones, about 94% detected once. In its sample, this clone was seen a few times. Its target is not known. Study-level results: Cytomegalovirus-associated status was assigned to fewer than 200 TCR beta chains. The study found most TCR sequences rare, yet found some public TCRs in many donors.

The CDR3 has 13 residues. V shed 4 bases and J 8 bases; nucleotides not matched to a gene: 7. CDR1 and CDR2 from the germline V gene are SQVTM and ANQGSEA. The chain joins TRBV29-1 to TRBJ2-3; 9 positions agree with TRBD2. This receptor was identified in a man aged 18-30 years in good health and CMV-seropositive. The material sequenced was PBMCs. The CDR3 DNA reads as TGCAGCGTTGTACTAGCGGGTGTGGTTACGCAGTATTTT. This sequence encodes CSVVLAGVVTQYF.